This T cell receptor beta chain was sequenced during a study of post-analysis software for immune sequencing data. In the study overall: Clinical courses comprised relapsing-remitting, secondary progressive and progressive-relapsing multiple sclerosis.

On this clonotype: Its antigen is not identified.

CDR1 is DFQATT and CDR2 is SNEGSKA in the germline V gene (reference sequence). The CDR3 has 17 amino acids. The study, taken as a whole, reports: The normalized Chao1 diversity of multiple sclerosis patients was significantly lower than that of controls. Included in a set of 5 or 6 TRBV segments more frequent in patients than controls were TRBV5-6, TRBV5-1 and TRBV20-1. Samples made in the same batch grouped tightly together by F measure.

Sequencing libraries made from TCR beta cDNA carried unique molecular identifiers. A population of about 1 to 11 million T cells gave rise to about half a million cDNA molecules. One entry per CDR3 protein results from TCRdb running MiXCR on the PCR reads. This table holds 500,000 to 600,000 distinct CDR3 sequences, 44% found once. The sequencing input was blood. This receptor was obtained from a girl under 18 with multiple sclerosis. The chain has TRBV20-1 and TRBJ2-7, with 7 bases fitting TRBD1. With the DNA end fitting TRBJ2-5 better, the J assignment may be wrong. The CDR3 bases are TGCAGTGCTAGAGGGGATGACAGGGCGTTTTTTGTTGTGACCCAGTACTTC. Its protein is CSARGDDRAFFVVTQYF.